Listed here is a single TCR beta chain. Source study methods: Reference gene primer amplification yielded estimated nucleated cell counts. TCRdb's copy holds only in-frame clones and misses some; the assay was immunoSEQ multiplex PCR. D and trimming come from the DNA, and the V and J calls and clone size come from that table. The repertoire holds 160,000 or so clones, with roughly 90% as singletons. The data were taken from a study of blood T cell repertoires in COVID-19. Study context: Acute and convalescent COVID-19 specimens originated in the United States, Italy and Spain. PBMCs, B-cell-depleted T cells, or T cells provided the cDNA or gDNA that made up the material.

With 1 base removed from V and 1 base from J, the gap between germline ends came to 9 bases. CDR1 is SGHRS and CDR2 is YFSETQ in the germline V gene. This CDR3 has 15 residues. The J gene is TRBJ2-1, the V gene TRBV5-1, with TRBD1 as a possible D gene (6 bases). Sequencing input: peripheral blood. This TCR derives from a man aged 60-69 years with acute or convalescent COVID-19. CDR3 in DNA: TGCGCCAGCAGCTTGTCACAGGGATCCTACAATGAGCAGTTCTTC. Translation gives CASSLSQGSYNEQFF.